This TCR beta chain originates from a study of T cell responses to AZD1222 COVID-19 vaccine. Comments on this clone: Its antigen is undetermined.

Whole-study findings and limits: Donors were chiefly white British, with a greater number of females, and clonal diversity was perhaps underestimated. Every sample of the repertoires postdated the peak T cell response. Per reports, nearly half of all spike-specific TCRs target regions that are unmutated in variants. Only six people who got AZD1222 tested seropositive at baseline.

This CDR3 has 15 amino acids. The ends were cut back, 0 bases at V and 6 bases at J, with 13 bases in the middle. In germline, CDR1 is SGHTA, CDR2 FQGNSA. TCRdb keeps only in-frame clones here, not all; method: immunoSEQ multiplex PCR. The table lists 100,000 or so clones, approximately 89% of them singletons. The starting material was peripheral blood, obtained on day 0 of AZD1222 vaccination. The V and J genes are TRBV7-2 and TRBJ2-3; tentatively, D is TRBD2 (5 bases). The clonotype originates from an adult in good health. CDR3 region: CASSLAAVPRDTQYF. The CDR3, as DNA: TGTGCCAGCAGCTTAGCAGCGGTCCCGCGGGATACGCAGTATTTT.